These 15 T cell receptor beta chains were all obtained from the same sample, sequenced in a study of neurological immune-mediated disorders. TCRdb re-derived calls from the 5' RACE reads in MiXCR, one entry per CDR3 protein. The data hold tens of thousands of distinct CDR3 sequences, with about 25% observed a single time. Time point: technical triplicate 2. The sequencing sample was made of PBMCs. All receptors derive from a man in his fifties or sixties with HTLV-1-associated myelopathy (HAM/TSP).

Ten or more counts support this clonotype. The rearrangement uses TRBV29-1 and TRBJ1-5, with D possibly matching TRBD1 (6 bases). Trimming pared 4 bases from V and 5 bases from J, leaving 12 bases between. CDR1 is SQVTM and CDR2 is ANQGSEA in the germline V gene. CDR3 size: 13 residues. Here the CDR3 DNA reads TGCAGCGTTGCTACAGGGACCGATCAGCCCCAGCATTTT. The encoded protein is CSVATGTDQPQHF.

This chain connects TRBV20-1 to TRBJ2-7; tentative D call: TRBD2 (6 bases). V lost 6 bases and J lost 4, with 16 bases in between. The germline V gene encodes CDR1 DFQATT and CDR2 SNEGSKA (reference sequence). This CDR3 region has 13 residues. The chain's CDR3 is CSALGGAGYEQYF. The CDR3, as DNA: TGCAGTGCCTTGGGCGGGGCGGGTTACGAGCAGTACTTC.

This clonotype was seen at least ten times. The rearrangement uses TRBV18 and TRBJ1-1, with 7 bases aligning to TRBD1. V lost 3 bases and J lost 6; bases outside the gene matches: 7. CDR1 and CDR2 from the germline V gene are KGHSH and LQKENI. The CDR3 is made up of 14 amino acids. CDR3 bases: TGTGCCAGCTCACCCGTGAACAGGGGAGCTGAAGCTTTCTTT. It encodes CASSPVNRGAEAFF.

The chain has TRBV29-1 and TRBJ1-1; D is unclear. The CDR3 is 12 residues long. CDR1 SQVTM and CDR2 ANQGSEA come from the germline V gene. V lost 6 bases, J lost 0 bases, and 8 bases lay in between. CDR3 amino acids: CSVKNMNTEAFF. The DNA of the CDR3 is TGCAGCGTGAAAAACATGAACACTGAAGCTTTCTTT.

In its sample, this clonotype was seen many times. The V call is TRBV10-2, the J call TRBJ2-4; no definite D call. The CDR3 is 16 amino acids. V lost 4 bases to trimming and J lost 0 bases, with 13 bases between them. Germline V gene sequence: CDR1 WSHSY, CDR2 SAAADI. In DNA form, the CDR3 reads TGCGCCAGCAGTGTGGGAAACAGACTAGCCAAAAACATTCAGTACTTC. Protein sequence: CASSVGNRLAKNIQYF.

This clonotype was detected ten times or more. CDR3 coding DNA: TGCGCCAGCAGCTTGGTGGAGGGGTCCTACAATGAGCAGTTCTTC. Translation gives CASSLVEGSYNEQFF. The chain combines TRBV5-1 with TRBJ2-1; maybe TRBD2 (6 bases). The CDR3 is 15 residues long. The germline V gene has CDR1 SGHRS and CDR2 YFSETQ. V lost 0 bases and J lost 1, with 8 bases in between. Using reference TRBV5-1 and TRBJ2-1 for the parts outside the CDR3, the full variable domain is KAGVTQTPRYLIKTRGQQVTLSCSPISGHRSVSWYQQTPGQGLQFLFEYFSETQRNKGNFPGRFSGRQFSNSRSEMNVSTLELGDSALYLCASSLVEGSYNEQFFGPGTRLTVL.

This clonotype has ten or more counts. This chain uses TRBV5-1 with TRBJ1-1; 10 bases agree with TRBD1. Germline V CDR1 and CDR2: SGHRS, YFSETQ. The junction had 1 base not matched to a gene; V was cut back by 3 bases and J by 5 bases. The CDR3 is made up of 13 amino acids. The DNA for the CDR3 is TGCGCCAGCAGCTGGGGACAGGGGACTGAAGCTTTCTTT. Amino acids: CASSWGQGTEAFF.

This rearrangement joins TRBV10-3 to TRBJ2-1; D is unresolved. Germline CDR1 and CDR2: ENHRY and SYGVKD. Trimming shortened V by 3 bases and J by 0 bases, and 12 bases separated the two germline ends. The CDR3 totals 16 residues. The CDR3 region is CAISDPNRSSYNEQFF. The CDR3, as DNA: TGTGCCATCAGTGACCCTAACCGAAGCTCCTACAATGAGCAGTTCTTC.

This clonotype was detected many times. V usage is TRBV5-1 and J usage is TRBJ2-1, with 8 bases matching TRBD1. The CDR3 sequence is 15 residues long. From germline, CDR1 is SGHRS and CDR2 YFSETQ. With V trimmed by 4 bases and J by 7 bases, 10 bases remained unmatched. Here the CDR3 reads CASSPIGTGSNEQFF. In nucleotides, the CDR3 is TGCGCCAGCAGCCCGATAGGGACAGGCTCTAATGAGCAGTTCTTC.

This clonotype was observed many times. The gene calls are TRBV6-1 and TRBJ2-7; 8 positions agree with TRBD1. Germline V gene lookup returns CDR1 MNHNS and CDR2 SASEGT. This CDR3 region has 12 residues. V lost 6 bases to trimming and J lost 9 bases; unmatched junction nucleotides: 7. The CDR3 DNA sequence: TGTGCCAGCAGCGGACAGGGCATGTGGCAGTACTTC. Its protein product is CASSGQGMWQYF.

This clonotype was counted ten times or more. This chain links TRBV15 with TRBJ1-2; D gene ambiguous. The ends were cut back, 0 bases at V and 4 bases at J, with 9 bases in the middle. The CDR3 has 14 amino acids. Germline V CDR1 and CDR2: LNHNV, YYDKDF (reference sequence). The DNA of the CDR3 is TGTGCCACCAGCAGAGATAAGGAGGGCTATGGCTACACCTTC. This codes for CATSRDKEGYGYTF. Using reference TRBV15 and TRBJ1-2 for the parts outside the CDR3, the full variable domain is DAMVIQNPRYQVTQFGKPVTLSCSQTLNHNVMYWYQQKSSQAPKLLFHYYDKDFNNEADTPDNFQSRRPNTSFCFLDIRSPGLGDTAMYLCATSRDKEGYGYTFGSGTRLTVV.

CDR3 coding DNA: TGCGCCAGCAGCTTGGTCGGGATTGGGGAGCTGTTTTTT. This gives the protein CASSLVGIGELFF. The chain recombines TRBV5-1 with TRBJ2-2; D is perhaps TRBD2 (5 bases). This CDR3 region has 13 residues. Per germline, CDR1 SGHRS and CDR2 YFSETQ. V lost 0 bases and J 8 bases, leaving 8 bases between the germline ends.

This clonotype was counted many times. This rearrangement joins TRBV7-2 to TRBJ2-3; D is ambiguous. This CDR3 is built from 14 residues. Per the germline V gene, CDR1 is SGHTA and CDR2 is FQGNSA. Trimming left V 5 bases short and J 3 bases short, with 12 bases between. This CDR3 reads CASSPQVGTDTQYF. CDR3 DNA sequence: TGTGCCAGCAGCCCCCAGGTCGGGACAGATACGCAGTATTTT.

There are many counts of this clonotype. V gene TRBV20-1 combines with J gene TRBJ2-6, with unresolved D. Trimming removed 6 bases at V and 0 bases at J, with 9 bases between. The CDR3 totals 14 residues. In germline, CDR1 is DFQATT, CDR2 SNEGSKA (reference sequence). CDR3 coding DNA: TGCAGTGCGCATGCCCGCTCTGGGGCCAACGTCCTGACTTTC. It encodes CSAHARSGANVLTF.

This clonotype was counted many times. V is TRBV3-1 and J is TRBJ2-3; the D call may be TRBD1 or TRBD2 (6 bases each). The CDR3 has 14 residues. Trimming removed 0 bases at V and 10 bases at J, with 14 bases between. Germline loops: CDR1 LGHDT, CDR2 YNNKEL (reference sequence). The chain's CDR3 is CASSQEYPGAPQYF. The CDR3 DNA reads as TGTGCCAGCAGCCAAGAATACCCGGGGGCTCCGCAGTATTTT.